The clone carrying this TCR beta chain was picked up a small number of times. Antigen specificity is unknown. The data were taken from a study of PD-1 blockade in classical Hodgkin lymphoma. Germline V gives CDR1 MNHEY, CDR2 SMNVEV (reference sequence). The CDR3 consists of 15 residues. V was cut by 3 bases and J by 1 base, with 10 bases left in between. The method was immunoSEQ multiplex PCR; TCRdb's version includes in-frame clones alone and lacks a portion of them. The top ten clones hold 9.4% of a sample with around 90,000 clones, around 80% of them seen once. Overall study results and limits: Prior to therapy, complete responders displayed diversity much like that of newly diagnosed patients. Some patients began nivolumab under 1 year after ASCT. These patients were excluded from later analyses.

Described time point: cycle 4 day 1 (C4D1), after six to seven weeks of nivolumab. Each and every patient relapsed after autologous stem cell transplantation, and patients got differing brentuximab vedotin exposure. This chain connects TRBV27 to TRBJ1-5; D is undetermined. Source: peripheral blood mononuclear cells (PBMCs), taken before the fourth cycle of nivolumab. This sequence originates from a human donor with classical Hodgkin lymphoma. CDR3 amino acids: CASSFKGESNQPQHF. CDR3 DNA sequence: TGTGCCAGCAGTTTTAAGGGTGAGAGCAATCAGCCCCAGCATTTT.